This T cell receptor (beta chain) was profiled in a study of graft-versus-host responses after intestinal transplantation. About the research overall: Recipients were all induced with anti-thymocyte globulin, then given tacrolimus and steroids for 3 to 4 years. Study findings and constraints: In recipient marrow, GvH clones were found, and some appeared first in ileum or blood. The study found high graft-versus-host to host-versus-graft clonal ratios in allografts of patients with graft-donor T cell macrochimerism. Levels of circulating GvH clones at their peak were associated with early post-transplant HvG declines.

The ends were cut back, 2 bases at V and 1 base at J, with 8 bases in the middle. Germline loops: CDR1 SGDLS, CDR2 YYNGEE. The CDR3 has 14 residues. Clones were read by immunoSEQ multiplex PCR, and TCRdb kept only the in-frame ones, dropping some. The sample has about 27,000 clones, 70% to 90% seen once; the top ten hold 0.9% to 1.2%. Turning to this clone: Its antigen is not known.

This specimen consisted of PBMCs, obtained approximately 28 days after intestinal transplant. The source of this sequence is a human patient who received an intestinal transplant, so some T cells may come from the graft donor. The chain uses TRBV9 and TRBJ2-3, with D unresolved. The CDR3 DNA is TGTGCCAGCAGCGTTTCTGAGGGCACAGATACGCAGTATTTT. Translated: CASSVSEGTDTQYF.